The source of this T cell receptor beta chain is a study of cytomegalovirus exposure and HLA in healthy donors. On the study more broadly: A subsequent analysis reported that the roughly 120 validation repertoires were produced on the same platform that had also been used for the 666 first-cohort repertoires.

Comment on this clone: Antigen: not known.

CDR3 size: 20 residues. CDR1 is MNHEY and CDR2 is SMNVEV in the germline V gene (reference sequence). V dropped 2 bases and J dropped 3; count of bases not matched to a gene: 20. Whole-study findings and limits: Altogether, 150 to 200 TCR beta chains were recorded as cytomegalovirus-associated.

Measured with immunoSEQ multiplex PCR; TCRdb has only the in-frame clones, and not every one. The repertoire consists of about 140,000 clones, with 80% to 90% occurring once and the leading ten covering 6.5% to 8.5%. V and J are TRBV27 and TRBJ1-2; TRBD1 aligns across 8 bases. This clonotype originated in a woman aged 18-29 years in good health and CMV-seropositive. Source material: PBMCs. CDR3 in amino acids: CASSLRKTPNLGQGHYGYTF. CDR3 sequence (DNA): TGTGCCAGCAGTTTACGTAAGACCCCAAACCTAGGACAGGGACACTATGGCTACACCTTC.